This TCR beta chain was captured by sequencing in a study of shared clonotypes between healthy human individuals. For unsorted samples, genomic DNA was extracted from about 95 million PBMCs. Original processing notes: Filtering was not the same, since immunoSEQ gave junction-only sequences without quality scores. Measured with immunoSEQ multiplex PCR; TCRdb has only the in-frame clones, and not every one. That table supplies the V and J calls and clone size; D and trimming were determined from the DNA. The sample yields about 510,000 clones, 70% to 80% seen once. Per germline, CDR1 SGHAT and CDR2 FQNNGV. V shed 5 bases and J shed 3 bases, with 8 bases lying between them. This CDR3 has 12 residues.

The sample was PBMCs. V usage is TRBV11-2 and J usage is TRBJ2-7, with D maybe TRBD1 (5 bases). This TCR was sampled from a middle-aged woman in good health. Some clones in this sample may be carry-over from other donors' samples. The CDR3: CASSLDSYEQYF. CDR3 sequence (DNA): TGTGCCAGCAGCCTTGACAGCTACGAGCAGTACTTC. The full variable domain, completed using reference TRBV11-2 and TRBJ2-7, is EAGVAQSPRYKIIEKRQSVAFWCNPISGHATLYWYQQILGQGPKLLIQFQNNGVVDDSQLPKDRFSAERLKGVDSTLKIQPAKLEDSAVYLCASSLDSYEQYFGPGTRLTVT.